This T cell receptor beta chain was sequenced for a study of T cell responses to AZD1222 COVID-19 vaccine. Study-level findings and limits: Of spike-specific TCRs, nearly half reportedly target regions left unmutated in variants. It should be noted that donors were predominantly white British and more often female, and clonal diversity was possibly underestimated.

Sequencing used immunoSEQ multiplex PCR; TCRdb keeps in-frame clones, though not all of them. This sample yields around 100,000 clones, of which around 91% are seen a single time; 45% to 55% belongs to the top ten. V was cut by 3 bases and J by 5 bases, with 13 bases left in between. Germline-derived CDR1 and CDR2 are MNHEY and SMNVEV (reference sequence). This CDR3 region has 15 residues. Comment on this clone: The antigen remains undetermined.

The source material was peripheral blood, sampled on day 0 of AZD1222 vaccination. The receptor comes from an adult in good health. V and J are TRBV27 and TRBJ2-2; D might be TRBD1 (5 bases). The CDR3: CASSLFQGWTGELFF. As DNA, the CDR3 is TGTGCCAGCAGTTTGTTCCAGGGATGGACCGGGGAGCTGTTTTTT.